What follows describes a single T cell receptor beta chain. The antigen it binds to is not known. Base qualities are missing; no much larger clone stands one base away. These data belong to a study of T cell responses to AZD1222 COVID-19 vaccine (dated by TCRdb to the early 2020s). General notes on the study: A total of 240 or so trial participants underwent TCR sequencing, of whom nearly 210 had received two doses of AZD1222 and around 25 had received two doses of the MenACWY control vaccine. Trial participants were enrolled by age into 18-55, 56-69 and 70-plus year subgroups, with roughly 160, 29 and 62 TCR-sequenced participants respectively. Findings and caveats that apply to the study as a whole: The 56-69-year group was small, and its depth increase did not reach significance, likely because of low power. Because no samples from the day 14 peak response were available, repertoires could be characterized only after the peak T cell response. A significant rise in spike-specific TCR breadth and depth was observed after two AZD1222 doses relative to day 0 and relative to MenACWY recipients. CD4 TCRs associated with the vaccine covered the entire spike protein, and the dominant responses were in regions 160-218 and 743-854. Conclusions about previously exposed vaccinees are limited, since just 6 or 7 AZD1222 recipients were seropositive for SARS-CoV-2 at baseline. Epitopes outside the regions mutated in the B.1.351 and B.1.1.7 variants were reportedly recognized by nearly half of the unique spike-specific TCRs. Participants were mostly white British and included more females than males, and it was suggested by the authors that clonal diversity may have been underestimated.

The time point label on this specimen signifies: about 28 days (+/-7) after the second vaccine dose. Because spike-specific TCR depth and breadth did not differ between the two schedules, AZD1222 recipients who got a second dose at roughly 4 weeks were pooled with those who got a second dose at roughly 12 weeks. Vaccinee samples were obtained from the UK trials COV001 and COV002, which included a single-blind randomized controlled phase 2/3 trial of AZD1222 (ChAdOx1 nCoV-19) in healthy adults. Trial participant PBMC samples were collected at day 0 and day 28 after the second dose for TCRbeta chain sequencing. The germline V gene encodes CDR1 SEHNR and CDR2 FQNEAQ (reference sequence). The junction carries 8 bases between V and J, which are trimmed by 3 bases and 8 bases respectively. Including the terminal cysteine and phenylalanine, the CDR3 comprises 13 residues. Only the CDR3 part of the read is kept: 39 bases, read in frame from the first base.

The CDR3 regions of human TCRbeta chains were subjected to immunosequencing. The source study handled its data this way. TCRs in the repertoires were matched against a reference library of SARS-CoV-2-specific TCRs that had been generated with the MIRA antigen-specificity platform. Breadth meant the fraction of unique TCRs that were SARS-CoV-2-associated, whereas depth meant the fraction of total T cells that were SARS-CoV-2-associated. Each spike-specific TCR was assigned to its reactive spike region and to a CD4 or CD8 class using the MIRA data. Log10-transformed breadth and depth values were compared by one-way ANOVA with Sidak's multiple comparisons tests. What TCRdb holds here is the immuneACCESS table cut down to in-frame rearrangements. Part of the clones is not present; checked against another copy, under half of the missing clones reflect an unresolved V gene, and the others are unexplained. The DNA gave D and trimming, while V, J and clone size come from that table. The sample includes 150,000 to 160,000 clones, with more than 90% observed a single time. The ten largest make up roughly 1.6% of the sample.

The clonotype was recovered from an adult who received the AZD1222 COVID-19 vaccine. Rearrangement joined TRBV7-9 to TRBJ1-6; confidence is insufficient to name the D gene. Sequencing used peripheral blood, obtained 28 days after the second AZD1222 dose. The nucleotide sequence reads TGTGCCAGCAGCTTTTTGCAGGATTCACCCCTCCACTTT. Its product reads: CASSFLQDSPLHF.